Sequencing of this T cell receptor (beta chain) was carried out in a study of brain T cells in children with intractable seizures. Comments on this clone: Its target is unknown.

Sequenced by immunoSEQ multiplex PCR; TCRdb stores in-frame clones only, minus some. The table includes roughly 23,000 clones, 94% detected once. Sequencing was limited to surgery cases with top T cell transcript signatures in brain tissue. The study's findings and limits: Viral specificity was inferred only from CDR3 similarity; HCMV serostatus was unknown. Pre- and post-surgery blood differed in depth, so pre-surgery absences may be undersampling.

V was pared by 8 bases and J by 1 base, with 11 bases between. Germline V gene lookup returns CDR1 MGHRA and CDR2 YSYEKL. The CDR3 is 13 amino acids. The source material was peripheral blood, sampled at surgery. The origin of this receptor is a boy younger than 18 with focal cortical dysplasia and intractable seizures. The gene calls are TRBV4-1 and TRBJ1-1; tentatively, D is TRBD1 (6 bases). Here the CDR3 reads CASGTTGNTEAFF. CDR3 in DNA: TGCGCCAGCGGAACGACAGGGAACACTGAAGCTTTCTTT.